This T cell receptor (beta chain) derives from a study of blood T cell repertoires in COVID-19. At the level of the study: Collection of acute and convalescent COVID-19 samples took place in the United States, Italy and Spain. T cells, B-cell-depleted T cells, or PBMCs provided the cDNA or gDNA that served as material.

Seattle researchers signed up patients amid active infection and tracked them longitudinally. Germline CDR1 GTSNPN, CDR2 SVGIG (reference sequence). Trimming at V came to 3 bases and at J to 3 bases, leaving 11 bases not matched to a gene. The CDR3 has 16 residues. Per the authors' pipeline: Amplification with reference gene primers provided the estimates of nucleated cell counts. Here immunoSEQ multiplex PCR was the method, and the copy in TCRdb shows in-frame clones only, minus some. V and J calls plus clone size are reproduced from that table; the DNA served to infer D and trimming. This table holds approximately 170,000 clones, about nine tenths found once.

Sequenced input: peripheral blood. This TCR derives from an older woman with COVID-19, enrolled during active disease. The chain links TRBV30 to TRBJ1-2, with TRBD1 matching 9 bases. Written as DNA, the CDR3 is TGTGCCTGGAGCGGGACCGGGCGGACAGGGGACTATGGCTACACCTTC. Amino acid sequence: CAWSGTGRTGDYGYTF.